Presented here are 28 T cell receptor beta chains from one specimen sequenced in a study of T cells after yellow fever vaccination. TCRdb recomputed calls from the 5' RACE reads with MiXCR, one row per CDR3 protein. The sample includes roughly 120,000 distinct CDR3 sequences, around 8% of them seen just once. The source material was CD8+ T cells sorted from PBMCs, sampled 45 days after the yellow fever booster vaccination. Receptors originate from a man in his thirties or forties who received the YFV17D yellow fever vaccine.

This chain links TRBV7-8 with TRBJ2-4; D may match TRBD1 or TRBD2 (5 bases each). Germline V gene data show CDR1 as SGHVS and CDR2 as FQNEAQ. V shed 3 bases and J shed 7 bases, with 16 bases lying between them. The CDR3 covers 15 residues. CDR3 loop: CASSFTGTTGNIQYF. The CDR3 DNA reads TGTGCCAGCAGCTTCACCGGGACGACGGGGAACATTCAGTACTTC.

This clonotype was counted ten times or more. The CDR3 nucleotides are TGTGCCAGCAGTTACCGAACAGGGGGTCATGAGCAGTTCTTC. It codes for CASSYRTGGHEQFF. The chain uses TRBV6-2 or TRBV6-3 and TRBJ2-1, with 8 bases that match TRBD1. Losses at the gene ends were 2 bases for V and 8 bases for J; bases not matched to a gene: 5. The germline V gene has CDR1 MNHEY and CDR2 SVGEGT. The CDR3 is 14 amino acids.

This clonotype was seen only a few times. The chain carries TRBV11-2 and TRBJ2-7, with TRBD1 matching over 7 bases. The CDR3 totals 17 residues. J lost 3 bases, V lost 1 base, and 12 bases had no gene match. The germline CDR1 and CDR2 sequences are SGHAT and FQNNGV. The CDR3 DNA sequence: TGTGCCAGCAGCTTAGCCCCTGGGGGAGCAGGGGGCTACGAGCAGTACTTC. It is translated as CASSLAPGGAGGYEQYF.

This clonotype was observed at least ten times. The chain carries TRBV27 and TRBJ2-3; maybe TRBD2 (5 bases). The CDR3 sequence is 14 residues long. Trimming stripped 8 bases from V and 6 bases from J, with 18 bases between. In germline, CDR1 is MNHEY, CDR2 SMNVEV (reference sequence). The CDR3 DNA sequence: TGTGCCAGCGGCGCGGAAGGGAGTGTGGATACGCAGTATTTT. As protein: CASGAEGSVDTQYF.

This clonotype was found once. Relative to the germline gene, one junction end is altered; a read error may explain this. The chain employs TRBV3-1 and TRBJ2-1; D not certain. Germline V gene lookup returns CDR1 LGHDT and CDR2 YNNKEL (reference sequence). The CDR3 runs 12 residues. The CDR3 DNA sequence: TGTGCCAGCAGCCAATTCCCGAATGCGCAGTTCTTC. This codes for CASSQFPNAQFF.

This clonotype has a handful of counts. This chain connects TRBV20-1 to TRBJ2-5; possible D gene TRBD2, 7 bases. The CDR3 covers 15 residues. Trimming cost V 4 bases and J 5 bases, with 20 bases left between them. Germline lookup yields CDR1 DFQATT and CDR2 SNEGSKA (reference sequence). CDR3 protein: CSAIRRGTWDETQYF. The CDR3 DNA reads TGCAGTGCTATTCGGCGGGGGACATGGGATGAGACCCAGTACTTC.

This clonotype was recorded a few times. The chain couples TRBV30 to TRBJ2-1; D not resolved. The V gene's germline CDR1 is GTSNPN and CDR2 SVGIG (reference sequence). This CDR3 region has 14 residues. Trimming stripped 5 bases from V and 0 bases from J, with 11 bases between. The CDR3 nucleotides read TGTGCCTGGTCTTGGGCTAACTCCTACAATGAGCAGTTCTTC. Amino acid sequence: CAWSWANSYNEQFF.

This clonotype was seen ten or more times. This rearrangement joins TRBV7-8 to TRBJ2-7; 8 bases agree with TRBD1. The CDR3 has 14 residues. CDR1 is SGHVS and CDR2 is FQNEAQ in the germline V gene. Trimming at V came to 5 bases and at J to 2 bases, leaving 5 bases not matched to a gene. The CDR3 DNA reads TGTGCCAGCAGCCCGGGACAGGCAGCCTACGAGCAGTACTTC. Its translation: CASSPGQAAYEQYF. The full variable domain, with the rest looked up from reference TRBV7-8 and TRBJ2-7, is GAGVSQSPRYKVAKRGQDVALRCDPISGHVSLFWYQQALGQGPEFLTYFQNEAQLDKSGLPSDRFFAERPEGSVSTLKIQRTQQEDSAVYLCASSPGQAAYEQYFGPGTRLTVT.

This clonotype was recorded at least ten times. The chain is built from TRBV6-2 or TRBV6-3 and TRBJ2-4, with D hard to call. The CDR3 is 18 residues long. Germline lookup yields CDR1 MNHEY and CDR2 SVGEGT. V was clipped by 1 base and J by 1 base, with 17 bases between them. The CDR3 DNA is TGTGCCAGCAGTTACTTCGACCACCGGACGGAGGCCAAAAACATTCAGTACTTC. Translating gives CASSYFDHRTEAKNIQYF.

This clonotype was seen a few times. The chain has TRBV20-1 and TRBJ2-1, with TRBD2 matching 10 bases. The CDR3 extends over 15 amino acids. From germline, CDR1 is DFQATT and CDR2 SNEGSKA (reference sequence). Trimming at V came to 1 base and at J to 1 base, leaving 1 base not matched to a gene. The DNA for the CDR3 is TGCAGTGCTAGAGCTAGCGGGAGTTCCTACAATGAGCAGTTCTTC. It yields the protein CSARASGSSYNEQFF.

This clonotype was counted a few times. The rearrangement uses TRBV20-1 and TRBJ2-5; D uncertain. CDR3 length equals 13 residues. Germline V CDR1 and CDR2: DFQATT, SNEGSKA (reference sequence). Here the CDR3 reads CSGGIGIQETQYF. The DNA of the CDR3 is TGCAGCGGCGGCATTGGGATCCAAGAGACCCAGTACTTC.

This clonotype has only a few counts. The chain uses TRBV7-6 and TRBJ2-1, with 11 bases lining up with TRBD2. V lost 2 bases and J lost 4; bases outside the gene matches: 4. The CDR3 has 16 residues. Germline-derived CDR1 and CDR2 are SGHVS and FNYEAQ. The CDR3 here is CASSLYTSGGYNEQFF. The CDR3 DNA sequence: TGTGCCAGCAGCTTATATACTAGCGGGGGTTACAATGAGCAGTTCTTC.

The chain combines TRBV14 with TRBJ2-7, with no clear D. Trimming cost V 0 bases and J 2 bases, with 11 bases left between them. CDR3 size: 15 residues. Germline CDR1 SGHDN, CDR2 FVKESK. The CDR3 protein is CASSQEGHRTYEQYF. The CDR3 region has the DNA TGTGCCAGCAGCCAAGAAGGTCACCGAACCTACGAGCAGTACTTC.

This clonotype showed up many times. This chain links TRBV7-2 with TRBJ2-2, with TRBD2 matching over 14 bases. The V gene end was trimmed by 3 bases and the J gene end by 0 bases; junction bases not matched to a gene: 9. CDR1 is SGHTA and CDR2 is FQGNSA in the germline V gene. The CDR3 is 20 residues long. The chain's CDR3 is CASSFPPGLAGGANTGELFF. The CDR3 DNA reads TGTGCCAGCAGCTTCCCCCCCGGACTAGCGGGAGGAGCGAACACCGGGGAGCTGTTTTTT.

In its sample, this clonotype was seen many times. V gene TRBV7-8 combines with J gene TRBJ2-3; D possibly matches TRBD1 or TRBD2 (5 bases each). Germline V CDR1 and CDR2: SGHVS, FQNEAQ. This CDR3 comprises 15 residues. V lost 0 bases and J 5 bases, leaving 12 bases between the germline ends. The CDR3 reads CASSLAPGAGDTQYF. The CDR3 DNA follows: TGTGCCAGCAGCTTAGCGCCCGGGGCGGGAGATACGCAGTATTTT.

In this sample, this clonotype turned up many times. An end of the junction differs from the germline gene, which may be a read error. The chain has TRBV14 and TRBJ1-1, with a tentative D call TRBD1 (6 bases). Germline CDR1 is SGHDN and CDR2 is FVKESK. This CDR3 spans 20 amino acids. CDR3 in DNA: TGTGCCAGCAGATCGAGCGTTTCGTCGGACAGATTTAAATCGAGTACTGAAGCCTTCTTT. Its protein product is CASRSSVSSDRFKSSTEAFF. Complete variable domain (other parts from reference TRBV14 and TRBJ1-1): EAGVTQFPSHSVIEKGQTVTLRCDPISGHDNLYWYRRVMGKEIKFLLHFVKESKQDESGMPNNRFLAERTGGTYSTLKVQPAELEDSGVYFCASRSSVSSDRFKSSTEAFFGQGTRLTVV.

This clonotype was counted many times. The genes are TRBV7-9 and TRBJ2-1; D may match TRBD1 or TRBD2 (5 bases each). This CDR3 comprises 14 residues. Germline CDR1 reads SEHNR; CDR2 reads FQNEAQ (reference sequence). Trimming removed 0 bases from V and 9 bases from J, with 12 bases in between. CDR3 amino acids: CASSLATRGTEQFF. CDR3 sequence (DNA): TGTGCCAGCAGCTTAGCGACCCGAGGGACTGAGCAGTTCTTC.

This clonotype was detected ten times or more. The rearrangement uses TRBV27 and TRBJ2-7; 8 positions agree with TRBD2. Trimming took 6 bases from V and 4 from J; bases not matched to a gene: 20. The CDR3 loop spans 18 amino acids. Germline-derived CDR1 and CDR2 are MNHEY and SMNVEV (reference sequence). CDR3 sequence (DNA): TGTGCCAGCAGCCCCATTCGGGCCAGCGGGAGCTGGGGGTACGAGCAGTACTTC. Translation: CASSPIRASGSWGYEQYF.

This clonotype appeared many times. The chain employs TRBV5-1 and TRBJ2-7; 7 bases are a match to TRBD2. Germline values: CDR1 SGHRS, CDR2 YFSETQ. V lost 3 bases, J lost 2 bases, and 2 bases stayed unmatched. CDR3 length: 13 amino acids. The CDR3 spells CASSSGLAYEQYF. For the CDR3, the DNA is TGCGCCAGCAGCTCAGGACTAGCCTACGAGCAGTACTTC.

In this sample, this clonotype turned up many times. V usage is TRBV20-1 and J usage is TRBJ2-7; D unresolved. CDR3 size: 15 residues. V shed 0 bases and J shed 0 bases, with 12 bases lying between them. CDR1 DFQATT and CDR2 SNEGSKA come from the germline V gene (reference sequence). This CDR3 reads CSARDITVPSYEQYF. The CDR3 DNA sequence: TGCAGTGCTAGAGATATCACAGTCCCCTCCTACGAGCAGTACTTC.

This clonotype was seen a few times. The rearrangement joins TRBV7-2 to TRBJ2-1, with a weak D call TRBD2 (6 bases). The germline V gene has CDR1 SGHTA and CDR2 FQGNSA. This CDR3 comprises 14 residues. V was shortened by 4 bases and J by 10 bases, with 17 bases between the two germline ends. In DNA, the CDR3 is TGTGCCAGCAGCTCGGACTATACAATGGGGGAGCAGTTCTTC. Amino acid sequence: CASSSDYTMGEQFF.

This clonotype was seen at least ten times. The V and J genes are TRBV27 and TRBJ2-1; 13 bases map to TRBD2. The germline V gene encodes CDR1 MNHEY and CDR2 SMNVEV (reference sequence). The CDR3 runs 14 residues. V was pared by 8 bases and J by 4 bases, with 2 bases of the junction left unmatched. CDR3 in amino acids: CASGTSGTYNEQFF. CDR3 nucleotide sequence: TGTGCCAGCGGGACTAGCGGGACATACAATGAGCAGTTCTTC.

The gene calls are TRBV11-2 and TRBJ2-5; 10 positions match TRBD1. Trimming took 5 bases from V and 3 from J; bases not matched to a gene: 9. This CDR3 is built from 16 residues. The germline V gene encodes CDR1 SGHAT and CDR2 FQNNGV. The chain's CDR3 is CASSVAGTGAEETQYF. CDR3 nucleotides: TGTGCCAGCAGCGTAGCCGGGACAGGGGCCGAAGAGACCCAGTACTTC.

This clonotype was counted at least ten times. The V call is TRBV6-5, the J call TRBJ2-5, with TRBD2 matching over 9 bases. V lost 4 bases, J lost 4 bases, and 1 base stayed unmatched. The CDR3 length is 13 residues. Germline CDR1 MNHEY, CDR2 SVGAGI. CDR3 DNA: TGTGCCAGCAGTTTGACTAGCGGAGAGACCCAGTACTTC. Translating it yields CASSLTSGETQYF.

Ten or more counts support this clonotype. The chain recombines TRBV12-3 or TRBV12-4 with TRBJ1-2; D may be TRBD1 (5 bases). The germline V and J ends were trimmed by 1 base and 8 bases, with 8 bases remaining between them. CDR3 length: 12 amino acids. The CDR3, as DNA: TGTGCCAGCAGTTTAGGTGGGGACGGCTACACCTTC. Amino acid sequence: CASSLGGDGYTF.

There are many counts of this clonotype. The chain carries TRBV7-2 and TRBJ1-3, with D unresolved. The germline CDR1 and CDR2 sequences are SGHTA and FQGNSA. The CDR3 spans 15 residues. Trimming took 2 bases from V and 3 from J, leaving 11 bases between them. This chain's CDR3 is CASSLWWGGGNTIYF. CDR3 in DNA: TGTGCCAGCAGCTTATGGTGGGGTGGTGGAAACACCATATATTTT.

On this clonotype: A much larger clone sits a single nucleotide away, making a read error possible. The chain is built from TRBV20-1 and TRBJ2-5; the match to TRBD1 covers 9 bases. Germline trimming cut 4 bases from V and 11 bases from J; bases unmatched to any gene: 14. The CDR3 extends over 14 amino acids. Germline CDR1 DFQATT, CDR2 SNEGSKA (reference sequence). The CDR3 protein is CSAITRTGVLGQYF. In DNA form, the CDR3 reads TGCAGTGCTATAACCAGGACAGGGGTCCTTGGGCAGTACTTC.

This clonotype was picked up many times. As DNA, the CDR3 is TGTGCCAGCAGCGTTGGGACTCCTTATGGTGAGCAGTTCTTC. Protein product: CASSVGTPYGEQFF. The V call is TRBV9, the J call TRBJ2-1; the D gene is possibly TRBD2 (6 bases). Trimming shortened V by 2 bases and J by 9 bases, and 15 bases separated the two germline ends. The germline CDR1 and CDR2 sequences are SGDLS and YYNGEE. The CDR3 extends over 14 amino acids.